These T cell receptor beta chains were read from a single sample in a study of T cell changes during pregnancy in multiple sclerosis. Profiled with immunoSEQ multiplex PCR; TCRdb holds only in-frame clones, not every one. The table lists 40,000 to 45,000 clones, 80% to 95% of them singletons, with roughly 0.7% in the top ten. Sequencing used CD4+ T cells from peripheral blood mononuclear cells, obtained before pregnancy. Source of these receptors: a female donor with multiple sclerosis, enrolled in a pregnancy study. Each CDR3 is given with its conserved first and last residue.

>TRBV5-1|TRBJ2-1
CASSLVGQGNYDEQFF
>TRBV29-1|TRBJ2-7
CSVLGGDSSYEQYF
>TRBV27|TRBJ2-2
CASSSTRGGQAMTGELFF
>TRBV11-2|TRBJ2-2
CASSLGKSGTGASGELFF
>TRBV6-5|TRBJ1-5
CASSFSAGPNQPQHF
>TRBV27|TRBJ2-5
CASSSRGTYRVQGTQYF
>TRBV6-1|TRBJ1-5
CASSERGSSNQPQHF
>TRBV7-3|TRBJ2-7
CASSLTGGFNEQYF
>TRBV19|TRBJ2-3
CASSIGGTDTQYF
>TRBV25-1|TRBJ1-4
CASSPSTGGKEKLFF
>TRBV6-5|TRBJ1-1
CASTLEPNTEAFF
>TRBV5-5|TRBJ2-5
CASSSPSGGGETQYF
>TRBV6-1|TRBJ1-4
CASSENLKGGKLFF
>TRBV18|TRBJ2-3
CASSPQGADTQYF
>TRBV6-6|TRBJ1-5
CASSTGQHSNQPQHF
>TRBV6-5|TRBJ1-2
CASSYRGYGYTF
>TRBV30|TRBJ1-1
CAWSTGKGGSEAFF
>TRBV25-1|TRBJ2-1
CASRPAQGPVSEQFF
>TRBV28|TRBJ1-2
CASSASGSTEGGYTF
>TRBV5-1|TRBJ2-7
CASSFLANSYEQYF
>TRBV5-4|TRBJ2-7
CASSLSALSYEQYF
>TRBV5-1|TRBJ1-1
CASSLELGVEAEAFF
>TRBV29-1|TRBJ2-1
CSVPSPGQGAQFF
>TRBV4-2|TRBJ2-3
CASSPTGSTDTQYF
>TRBV9|TRBJ2-7
CASSVVPDGSSYEQYF
>TRBV18|TRBJ2-5
CASSPLSQETQYF
>TRBV10-2|TRBJ2-7
CASSVLASSYEQYF
>TRBV30|TRBJ1-4
CAWSEQVNEKLFF
>TRBV7-9|TRBJ2-1
CASSLRGRDNEQFF
>TRBV2|TRBJ1-4
CASSPERGRGEKLFF
>TRBV7-9|TRBJ1-1
CASSAGTKNTEAFF
>TRBV7-2|TRBJ2-7
CASSPGDREYEQYF
>TRBV10-1|TRBJ1-4
CASSDGGSNEKLFF
>TRBV11-1|TRBJ2-5
CASSLVRETQYF
>TRBV5-1|TRBJ1-4
CASRLGTSTNEKLFF
>TRBV19|TRBJ1-1
CASSISGARDTEAFF
>TRBV7-8|TRBJ1-5
CASSTRQGYQPQHF
>TRBV15|TRBJ2-7
CATSRDRGSYEQYF
>TRBV4-3|TRBJ1-1
CASSHPQRDTEAFF